This T cell receptor (beta chain) was identified during a study of T cells in placental villitis. Findings of the study overall: Bulk tissue sequencing could not separate helper, regulatory or cytotoxic T cells, nor maternal from fetal cells.

Points on this clone: As yet, its antigen is unknown.

The libraries were made with immunoSEQ v4. Clones were read by immunoSEQ multiplex PCR, and TCRdb kept only the in-frame ones, dropping some. This sample has about 800 clones; about 98% occur once, and the top ten carry over 2.5%. CDR1 LNHDA and CDR2 SQIVND come from the germline V gene (reference sequence). After removal of 4 bases from V and 14 bases from J, the junction contained 6 bases not matched to a gene. There are 12 residues in the CDR3. Sequencing was done on a sample of placental tissue containing maternal and fetal cells. The receptor's source is a human donor in good health; the placental T cells may come from both mother and fetus. The V call is TRBV19, the J call TRBJ2-1, with 9 bases fitting TRBD1. For the CDR3, the DNA is TGTGCCAGTAGTAGTCGGACAGGGGAGAAGTTCTTC. Residues: CASSSRTGEKFF.